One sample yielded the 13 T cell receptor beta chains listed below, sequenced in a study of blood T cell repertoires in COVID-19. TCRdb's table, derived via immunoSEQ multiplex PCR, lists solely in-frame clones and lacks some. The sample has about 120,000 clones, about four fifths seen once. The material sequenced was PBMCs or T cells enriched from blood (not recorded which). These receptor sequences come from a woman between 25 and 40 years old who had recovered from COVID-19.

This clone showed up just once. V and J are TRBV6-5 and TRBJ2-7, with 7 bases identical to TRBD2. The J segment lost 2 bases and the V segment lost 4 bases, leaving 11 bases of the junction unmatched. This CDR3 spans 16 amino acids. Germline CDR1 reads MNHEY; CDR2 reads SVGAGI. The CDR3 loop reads CASSSTLLARAYEQYF. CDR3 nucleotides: TGTGCCAGCAGTTCCACCCTACTAGCGCGAGCCTACGAGCAGTACTTC.

The CDR3 loop is CASSPQEWRRMNTEAFF. The CDR3 DNA is TGTGCCAGCAGCCCGCAAGAGTGGAGGAGGATGAACACTGAAGCTTTCTTT. The V gene is TRBV3-1 (or the pseudogene TRBV3-2), the J gene TRBJ1-1, with D unclear. Germline CDR1 and CDR2: LGHDT and YNNKEL (reference sequence). The CDR3 runs to 17 residues. V lost 4 bases, J lost 0 bases, and 18 bases lay in between.

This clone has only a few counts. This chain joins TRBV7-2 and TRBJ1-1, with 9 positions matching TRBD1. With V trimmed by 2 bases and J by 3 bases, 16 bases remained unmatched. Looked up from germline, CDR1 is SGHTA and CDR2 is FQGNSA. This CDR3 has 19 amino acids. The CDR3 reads CASSLSWWDREKSDTEAFF. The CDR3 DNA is TGTGCCAGCAGCTTATCTTGGTGGGACAGGGAAAAATCGGACACTGAAGCTTTCTTT.

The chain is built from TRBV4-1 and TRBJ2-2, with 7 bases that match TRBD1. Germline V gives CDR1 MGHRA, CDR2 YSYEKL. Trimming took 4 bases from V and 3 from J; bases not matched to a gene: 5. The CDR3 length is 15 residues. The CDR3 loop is CASSPRDRDTGELFF. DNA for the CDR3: TGCGCCAGCAGCCCCCGGGACAGAGACACCGGGGAGCTGTTTTTT.

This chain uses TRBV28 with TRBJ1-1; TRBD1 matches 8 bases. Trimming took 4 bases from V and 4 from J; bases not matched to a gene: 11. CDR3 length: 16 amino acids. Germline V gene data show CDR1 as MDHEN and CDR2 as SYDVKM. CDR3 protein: CASSSPATGGFTEAFF. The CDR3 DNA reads TGTGCCAGCAGTTCACCCGCCACAGGGGGTTTCACTGAAGCTTTCTTT.

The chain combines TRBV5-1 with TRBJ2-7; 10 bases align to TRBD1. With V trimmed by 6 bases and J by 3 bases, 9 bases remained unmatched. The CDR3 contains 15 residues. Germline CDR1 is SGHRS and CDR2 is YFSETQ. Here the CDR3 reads CASKAQGQGNYEQYF. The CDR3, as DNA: TGCGCCAGCAAGGCCCAGGGACAGGGGAACTACGAGCAGTACTTC.

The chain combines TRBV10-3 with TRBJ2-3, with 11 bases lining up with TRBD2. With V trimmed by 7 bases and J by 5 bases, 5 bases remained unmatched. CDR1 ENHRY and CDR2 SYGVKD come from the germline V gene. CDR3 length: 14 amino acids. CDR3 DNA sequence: TGTGCCATCACCCCGGGACTAGCGGTAGATACGCAGTATTTT. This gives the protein CAITPGLAVDTQYF.

CDR3 loop: CASSPGLEGQYF. CDR3 bases: TGTGCCAGCAGCCCCGGACTAGAAGGGCAGTACTTC. The gene calls are TRBV7-8 and TRBJ2-7; 7 nucleotides line up with TRBD2. The germline V gene has CDR1 SGHVS and CDR2 FQNEAQ. Germline trimming cut 5 bases from V and 9 bases from J; bases unmatched to any gene: 7. The CDR3 covers 12 residues.

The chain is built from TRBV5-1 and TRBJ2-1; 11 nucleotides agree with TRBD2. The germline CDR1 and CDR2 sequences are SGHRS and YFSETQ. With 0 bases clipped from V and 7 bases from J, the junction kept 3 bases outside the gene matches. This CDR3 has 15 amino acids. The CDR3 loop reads CASSLVAGGGNEQFF. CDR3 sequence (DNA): TGCGCCAGCAGCTTGGTAGCGGGAGGGGGGAATGAGCAGTTCTTC.

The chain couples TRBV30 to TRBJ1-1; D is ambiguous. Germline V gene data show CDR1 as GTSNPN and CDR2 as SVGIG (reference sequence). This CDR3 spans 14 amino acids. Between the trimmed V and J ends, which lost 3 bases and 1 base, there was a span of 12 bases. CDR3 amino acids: CAWSVGLRNTEAFF. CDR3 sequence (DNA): TGTGCCTGGAGCGTAGGACTTCGGAACACTGAAGCTTTCTTT.

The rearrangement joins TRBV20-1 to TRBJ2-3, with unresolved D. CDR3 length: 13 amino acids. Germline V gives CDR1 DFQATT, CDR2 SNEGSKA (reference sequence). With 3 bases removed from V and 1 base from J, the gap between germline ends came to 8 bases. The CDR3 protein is CSASRQGTDTQYF. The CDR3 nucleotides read TGCAGTGCTAGTCGCCAGGGCACAGATACGCAGTATTTT.

CDR3 loop: CASSPGLAGVNEQFF. The CDR3, as DNA: TGTGCCAGCAGCCCGGGACTAGCGGGAGTAAATGAGCAGTTCTTC. The V and J genes are TRBV3-1 (or the pseudogene TRBV3-2) and TRBJ2-1; the match to TRBD2 covers 14 bases. CDR3 size: 15 residues. Per germline, CDR1 LGHDT and CDR2 YNNKEL (reference sequence). Trimming removed 4 bases from V and 7 bases from J; junction bases left unmatched: 3.

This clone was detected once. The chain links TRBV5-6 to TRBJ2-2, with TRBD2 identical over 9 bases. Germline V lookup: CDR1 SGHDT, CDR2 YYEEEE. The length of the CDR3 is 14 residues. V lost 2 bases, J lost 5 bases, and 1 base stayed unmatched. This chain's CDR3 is CASSFSGGTGELFF. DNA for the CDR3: TGTGCCAGCAGCTTTAGCGGGGGAACCGGGGAGCTGTTTTTT.